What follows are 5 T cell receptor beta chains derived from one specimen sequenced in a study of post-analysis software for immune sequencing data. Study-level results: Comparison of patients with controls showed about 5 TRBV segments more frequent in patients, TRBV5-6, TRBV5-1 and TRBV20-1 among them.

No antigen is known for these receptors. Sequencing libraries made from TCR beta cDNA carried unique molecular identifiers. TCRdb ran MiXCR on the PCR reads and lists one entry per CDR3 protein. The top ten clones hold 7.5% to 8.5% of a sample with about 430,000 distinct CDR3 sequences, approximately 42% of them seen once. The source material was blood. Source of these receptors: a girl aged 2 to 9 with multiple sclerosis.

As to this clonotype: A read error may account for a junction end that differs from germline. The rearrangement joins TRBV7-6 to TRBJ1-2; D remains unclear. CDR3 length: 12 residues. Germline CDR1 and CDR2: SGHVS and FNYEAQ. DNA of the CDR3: TGTGTCAGCAGCTTAGCCGGGCATGGCTACACCTTC. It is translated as CVSSLAGHGYTF.

The CDR3 bases are TGTGCCAGCAGCCATATACAGGAGGACTATGGCTACACCTTC. Its translation is CASSHIQEDYGYTF. The genes are TRBV28 and TRBJ1-2; the D gene is possibly TRBD1 (5 bases). Germline V gives CDR1 MDHEN, CDR2 SYDVKM. Trimming pared 6 bases from V and 3 bases from J, leaving 14 bases between. This CDR3 spans 14 amino acids.

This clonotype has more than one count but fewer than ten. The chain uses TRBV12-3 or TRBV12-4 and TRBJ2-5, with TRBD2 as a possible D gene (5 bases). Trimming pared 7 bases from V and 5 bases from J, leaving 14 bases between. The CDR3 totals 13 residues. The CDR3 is CASTHVSGETQYF. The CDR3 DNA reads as TGTGCCAGCACCCACGTTTCGGGGGAGACCCAGTACTTC.

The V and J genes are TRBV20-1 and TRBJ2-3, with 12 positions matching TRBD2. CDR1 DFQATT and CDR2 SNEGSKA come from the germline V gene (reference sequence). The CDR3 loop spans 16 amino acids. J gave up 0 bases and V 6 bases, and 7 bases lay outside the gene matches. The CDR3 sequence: CSARLAGASSTDTQYF. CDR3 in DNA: TGCAGTGCCCGACTAGCGGGGGCCTCTAGCACAGATACGCAGTATTTT.

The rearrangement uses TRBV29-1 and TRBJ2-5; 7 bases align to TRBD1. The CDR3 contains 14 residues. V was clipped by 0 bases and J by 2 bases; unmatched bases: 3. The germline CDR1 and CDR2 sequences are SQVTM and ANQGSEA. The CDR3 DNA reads TGCAGCGTTGAAGATCCGGACAGGCAAGAGACCCAGTACTTC. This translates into CSVEDPDRQETQYF.